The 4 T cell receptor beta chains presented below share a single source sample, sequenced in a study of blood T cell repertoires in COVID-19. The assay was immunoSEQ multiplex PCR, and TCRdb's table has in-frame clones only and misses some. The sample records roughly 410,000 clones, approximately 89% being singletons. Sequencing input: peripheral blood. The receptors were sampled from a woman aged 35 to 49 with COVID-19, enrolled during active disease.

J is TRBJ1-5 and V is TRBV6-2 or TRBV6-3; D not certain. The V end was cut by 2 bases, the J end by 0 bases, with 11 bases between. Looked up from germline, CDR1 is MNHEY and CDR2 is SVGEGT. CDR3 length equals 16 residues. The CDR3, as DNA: TGTGCCAGCAGTTACCGCCGTATAGATAGCAATCAGCCCCAGCATTTT. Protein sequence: CASSYRRIDSNQPQHF.

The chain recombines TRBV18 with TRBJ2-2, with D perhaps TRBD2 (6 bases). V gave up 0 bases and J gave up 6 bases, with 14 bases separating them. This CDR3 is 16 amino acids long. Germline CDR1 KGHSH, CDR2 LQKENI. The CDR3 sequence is CASSPPETRSSGELFF. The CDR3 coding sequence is TGTGCCAGCTCACCACCTGAGACTAGAAGTTCCGGGGAGCTGTTTTTT.

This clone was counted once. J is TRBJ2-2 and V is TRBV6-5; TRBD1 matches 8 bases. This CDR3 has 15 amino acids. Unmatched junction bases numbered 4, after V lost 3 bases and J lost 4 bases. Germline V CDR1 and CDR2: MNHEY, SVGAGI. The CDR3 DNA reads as TGTGCCAGCAGTTATACAGGGGGAAGCACCGGGGAGCTGTTTTTT. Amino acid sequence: CASSYTGGSTGELFF.

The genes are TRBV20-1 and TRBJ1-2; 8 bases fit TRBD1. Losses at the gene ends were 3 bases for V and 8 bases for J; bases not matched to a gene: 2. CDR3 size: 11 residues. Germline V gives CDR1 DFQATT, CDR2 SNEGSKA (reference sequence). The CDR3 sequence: CSARDRDGYTF. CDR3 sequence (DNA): TGCAGTGCTAGGGACAGGGACGGCTACACCTTC.